One and the same sample provided the 9 T cell receptor beta chains below, sequenced in a study of a mutant IDH1 vaccine in newly diagnosed glioma. As for time point: baseline, week 1 (first vaccination visit). Treatment of the sample: pre-vaccination baseline after standard-of-care therapy. Only in-frame clones appear in the TCRdb table, and some are missing; sequencing was by immunoSEQ multiplex PCR. The profile shows around 89,000 clones, 80% to 90% of them singletons. Sequenced material: PBMCs, taken from a glioma patient treated with radiotherapy, temozolomide or both. The source is a woman between 45 and 60 years old with glioma.

The chain links TRBV5-1 to TRBJ2-5, with 11 positions matching TRBD2. CDR1 is SGHRS and CDR2 is YFSETQ in the germline V gene. This CDR3 spans 16 amino acids. V shed 4 bases and J 1 base; nucleotides not matched to a gene: 6. CDR3 loop: CASSPGLAGPQETQYF. As DNA, the CDR3 is TGCGCCAGCAGCCCTGGACTAGCGGGCCCCCAAGAGACCCAGTACTTC.

This clone was seen once. The chain has TRBV5-1 and TRBJ2-4; TRBD2 aligns across 8 bases. The V segment lost 0 bases and the J segment 6 bases; nucleotides outside the gene matches: 5. Germline lookup yields CDR1 SGHRS and CDR2 YFSETQ. CDR3 length equals 15 residues. The CDR3 spells CASSLERGGTNIQYF. The CDR3 DNA reads as TGCGCCAGCAGCTTGGAACGGGGGGGGACAAACATTCAGTACTTC.

V gene TRBV19 combines with J gene TRBJ1-6; TRBD1 matches at 9 bases. V lost 6 bases, J lost 7 bases, and 7 bases stayed unmatched. CDR1 LNHDA and CDR2 SQIVND come from the germline V gene (reference sequence). The CDR3 has 15 amino acids. The CDR3 loop is CASRDGTGTNSPLHF. The DNA of the CDR3 is TGTGCCAGTAGGGACGGGACAGGGACAAATTCACCCCTCCACTTT. Looking up the rest from reference TRBV19 and TRBJ1-6 gives the full variable domain: DGGITQSPKYLFRKEGQNVTLSCEQNLNHDAMYWYRQDPGQGLRLIYYSQIVNDFQKGDIAEGYSVSREKKESFPLTVTSAQKNPTAFYLCASRDGTGTNSPLHFGNGTRLTVT.

This rearrangement joins TRBV7-8 to TRBJ2-7; 8 positions agree with TRBD1. The J segment lost 9 bases and the V segment lost 2 bases, leaving 15 bases of the junction unmatched. CDR1 is SGHVS and CDR2 is FQNEAQ in the germline V gene. The CDR3 length is 16 residues. This CDR3 reads CASSLRPPGTGAGQYF. CDR3 DNA: TGTGCCAGCAGCTTAAGGCCTCCCGGGACAGGCGCCGGGCAGTACTTC.

This chain joins TRBV6-5 and TRBJ1-5, with 7 bases matching TRBD1. This CDR3 comprises 14 residues. After removal of 5 bases from V and 5 bases from J, the junction contained 6 bases not matched to a gene. Per the germline V gene, CDR1 is MNHEY and CDR2 is SVGAGI. CDR3: CASSRQGLYQPQHF. For the CDR3, the DNA is TGTGCCAGCAGTAGACAGGGACTTTATCAGCCCCAGCATTTT.

The V gene is TRBV14, the J gene TRBJ1-2; D unresolved. From germline, CDR1 is SGHDN and CDR2 FVKESK. V gave up 4 bases and J gave up 1 base, with 7 bases separating them. There are 13 residues in the CDR3. The CDR3 spells CASSRADNYGYTF. CDR3 coding DNA: TGTGCCAGCAGCCGGGCAGATAACTATGGCTACACCTTC.

The gene calls are TRBV15 and TRBJ2-1; 7 nucleotides match TRBD2. Germline CDR1 and CDR2: LNHNV and YYDKDF (reference sequence). The CDR3 runs 17 residues. With V trimmed by 5 bases and J by 7 bases, 17 bases remained unmatched. CDR3 sequence (DNA): TGTGCCACCAGCCCGAACCCGGGGAGGGCCGGGCGGAATGAGCAGTTCTTC. Translating gives CATSPNPGRAGRNEQFF.

The chain links TRBV18 to TRBJ1-3, with a tentative D call TRBD1 (5 bases). Trimming took 3 bases from V and 3 from J, leaving 15 bases between them. Germline assignment: CDR1 KGHSH and CDR2 LQKENI. The CDR3 runs to 16 residues. The CDR3 DNA is TGTGCCAGCTCACCGCAGGCACCAGGGAGTGGAAACACCATATATTTT. Its translation is CASSPQAPGSGNTIYF.

The rearrangement joins TRBV10-2 to TRBJ1-5; D perhaps matches TRBD1 (5 bases). Germline assignment: CDR1 WSHSY and CDR2 SAAADI. V was cut by 2 bases and J by 1 base, with 9 bases left in between. The CDR3 loop spans 15 amino acids. For the CDR3, the DNA is TGCGCCAGCAGTGAGACAGGAAGGAGCAATCAGCCCCAGCATTTT. It specifies CASSETGRSNQPQHF.